This TCR beta chain was sequenced for a study of shared clonotypes between healthy human individuals. Positively selected for CCR7, the CD45RO-negative cells used as naive CD8 cells excluded terminally differentiated effector memory CD45RA+ cells. In the case of this clone: What it recognizes is unknown.

Points from the study as a whole: Specimens sampled were limited to blood, with tissue repertoires likely differing. Rarefaction exposed incomplete sorted-subset sequencing despite large depth.

Only in-frame clones appear in the TCRdb table, and some are missing; sequencing was by immunoSEQ multiplex PCR. The repertoire holds about 2,100,000 clones, with approximately 94% as singletons. V was cut by 0 bases and J by 2 bases, with 8 bases left in between. Germline assignment: CDR1 SGHTA and CDR2 FQGNSA. The CDR3 covers 15 residues. The source is a man aged 18 to 35 in good health. Some clones in this sample may be carry-over from other donors' samples. The chain links TRBV7-2 to TRBJ2-1; no definite D call. Sequencing was done on a sample of naive CD8+ T cells from PBMCs. As DNA, the CDR3 is TGTGCCAGCAGCTTAGCGATACTAACCTACAATGAGCAGTTCTTC. Encoded protein: CASSLAILTYNEQFF.